This T cell receptor (beta chain) was observed in a study of blood T cell repertoires in COVID-19. Study at large: Specimens from acute and convalescent COVID-19 originated in the United States, Italy and Spain. Nucleic acid was either cDNA or gDNA, and it came from T cells, B-cell-depleted T cells, or PBMCs.

The CDR3 length is 15 residues. In germline, CDR1 is LGHNA, CDR2 YNFKEQ. V was cut by 1 base and J by 4 bases, with 13 bases left in between. In the study's own analysis: Cell counts per sample came from amplifying reference gene primers. TCRdb keeps only in-frame clones here, not all; method: immunoSEQ multiplex PCR. The V and J calls and the clone size are those of that table, but D and trimming were determined from the DNA. Of 200,000 to 250,000 clones listed, 88% are singletons. A single count supports this clone. Input material: peripheral blood. The chain is built from TRBV4-2 and TRBJ1-1, with D perhaps TRBD1 (5 bases). This sequence was found in a man between 65 and 85 years old with acute or convalescent COVID-19. The CDR3 sequence: CASSQVVGEITEAFF. Written as DNA, the CDR3 is TGTGCCAGCAGCCAAGTTGTAGGGGAAATCACTGAAGCTTTCTTT.